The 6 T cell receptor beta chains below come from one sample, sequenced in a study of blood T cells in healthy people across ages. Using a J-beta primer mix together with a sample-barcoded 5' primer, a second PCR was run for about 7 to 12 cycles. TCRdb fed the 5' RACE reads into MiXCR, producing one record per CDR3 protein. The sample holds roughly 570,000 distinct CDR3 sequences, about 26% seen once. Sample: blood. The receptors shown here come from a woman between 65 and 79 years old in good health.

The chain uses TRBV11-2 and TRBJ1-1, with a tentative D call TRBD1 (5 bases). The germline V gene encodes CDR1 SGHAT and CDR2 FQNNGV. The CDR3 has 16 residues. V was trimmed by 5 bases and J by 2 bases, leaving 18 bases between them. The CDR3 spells CASSPRLSDRNTEAFF. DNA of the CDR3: TGTGCCAGCAGCCCAAGGCTCTCCGACAGAAACACTGAAGCTTTCTTT.

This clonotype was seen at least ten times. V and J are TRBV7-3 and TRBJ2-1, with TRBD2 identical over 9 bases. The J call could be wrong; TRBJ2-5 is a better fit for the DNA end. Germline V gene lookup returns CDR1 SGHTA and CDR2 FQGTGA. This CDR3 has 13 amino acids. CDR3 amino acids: CASSLGLAETQYF. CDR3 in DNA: TGTGCCAGCAGCTTAGGACTAGCGGAGACCCAGTACTTC.

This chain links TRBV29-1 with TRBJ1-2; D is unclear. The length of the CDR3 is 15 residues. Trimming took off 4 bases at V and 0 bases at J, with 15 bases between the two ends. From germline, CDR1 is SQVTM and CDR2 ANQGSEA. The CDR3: CSVVWEGRANYGYTF. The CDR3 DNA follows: TGCAGCGTTGTGTGGGAGGGTCGGGCTAACTATGGCTACACCTTC.

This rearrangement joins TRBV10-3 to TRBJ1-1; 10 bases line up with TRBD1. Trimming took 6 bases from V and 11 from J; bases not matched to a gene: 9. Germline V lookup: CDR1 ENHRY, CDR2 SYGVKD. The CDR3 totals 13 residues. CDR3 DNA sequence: TGTGCCATCAGGCTGGGACAGGGGAGGGGCGCTTTCTTT. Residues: CAIRLGQGRGAFF.

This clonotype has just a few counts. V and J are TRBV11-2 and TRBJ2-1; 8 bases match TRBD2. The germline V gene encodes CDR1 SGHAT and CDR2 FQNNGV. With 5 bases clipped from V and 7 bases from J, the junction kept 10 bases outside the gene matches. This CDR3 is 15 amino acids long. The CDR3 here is CASSHGLAGLNEQFF. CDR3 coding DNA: TGTGCCAGCAGCCACGGGCTAGCGGGTCTGAATGAGCAGTTCTTC.

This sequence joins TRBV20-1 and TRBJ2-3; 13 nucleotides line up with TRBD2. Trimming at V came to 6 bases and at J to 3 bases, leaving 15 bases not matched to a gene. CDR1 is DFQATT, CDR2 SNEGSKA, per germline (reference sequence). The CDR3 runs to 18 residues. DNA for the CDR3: TGCAGTGCGGAACTGGGTGGGACTAGCGGGGTGGTGACAGATACGCAGTATTTT. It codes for CSAELGGTSGVVTDTQYF.